The text below deals with one T cell receptor (beta chain). Its target is unknown. The sample belongs to a study of cytomegalovirus exposure and HLA in healthy donors. Study results and limitations: With DRB1 most and HLA-C fewest, TCR association rates differed between HLA loci in a later analysis. Later analysis identified several of the most significant clusters that appeared linked to common viral pathogens. Under 20,000 TCR beta sequences were associated with HLA alleles at 0.05 false discovery rate in a later analysis.

Germline CDR1 and CDR2: SEHNR and FQNEAQ (reference sequence). The V gene lost 3 bases and the J gene lost 5 bases, with 4 bases spanning the gap. There are 12 residues in the CDR3. Each donor was healthy, and each was a bone marrow donor. The PCR made use of 60 Vbeta and 13 Jbeta primers. Some clones are missing from TCRdb's copy, which holds only in-frame ones; the method was immunoSEQ multiplex PCR. This table holds more than 150,000 clones, approximately 88% found once. J is TRBJ2-2 and V is TRBV7-9; D is unresolved. The sequence was collected from a boy aged 5-17 years in good health and CMV-seronegative. The specimen sequenced was PBMCs. CDR3 in amino acids: CASSFGTGELFF. The CDR3 DNA is TGTGCCAGCAGCTTCGGGACCGGGGAGCTGTTTTTT.